This TCR beta chain was captured by sequencing in a study of blood T cells in healthy people across ages. Study overall: About one barcoded beta molecule per two T cells was captured by template switching.

This clonotype has more than one count but fewer than ten. The authors ran a second PCR of 7 to 11 cycles using a sample-barcoded 5' primer and a J-beta primer mix. Each cDNA molecule was tagged by a template-switch adaptor with 12 random nucleotides. TCRdb recomputed calls from the 5' RACE reads with MiXCR, one row per CDR3 protein. The sample contains some 670,000 distinct CDR3 sequences, over 40% of which appear only once. This clonotype was sampled from an elderly woman in good health. The sequencing sample was made of blood.

The DNA of the CDR3 is TGTGCCAGCAGACCCGGGGCCCAGTTATACGAGCAGTACTTC. Its protein product is CASRPGAQLYEQYF. The rearrangement joins TRBV28 to TRBJ2-7; D possibly uses TRBD1 or TRBD2 (5 bases each). The germline CDR1 and CDR2 sequences are MDHEN and SYDVKM. The CDR3 sequence is 14 residues long. V lost 6 bases and J 4 bases, leaving 16 bases between the germline ends.